This passage covers 26 T cell receptor beta chains from one sample sequenced in a study of OX40 agonist ivuxolimab in advanced cancers. The library was obtained by the immunoSEQ multiplex PCR assay. TCRdb took over this immuneACCESS table, retaining in-frame rearrangements with V and J assigned. Such tables are incomplete; in checked studies, under half of the missing clones stem from an unresolved V gene, and the remainder is unexplained. Recorded for this sample are 6,500 to 7,000 clones; about four fifths of them occurred a single time. The biggest ten clones account for 19% of the sample. The sample consisted of CD4+ or CD8+ T cells sorted from blood, taken in a trial of the OX40 agonist ivuxolimab. These receptors all come from an adult with an advanced solid tumor such as melanoma, head and neck, liver or kidney cancer.

This chain uses TRBV29-1 with TRBJ1-1, with D tentatively TRBD1 (5 bases). Trimming pared 6 bases from V and 0 bases from J, leaving 11 bases between. The CDR3 is made up of 13 amino acids. The germline CDR1 and CDR2 sequences are SQVTM and ANQGSEA. CDR3 sequence (DNA): TGCAGCGTGGGGGGAGGCATGAACACTGAAGCTTTCTTT. Protein sequence: CSVGGGMNTEAFF.

This clone was counted only a few times. This rearrangement joins TRBV4-1 to TRBJ1-2; the D is unclear. CDR1 and CDR2 from the germline V gene are MGHRA and YSYEKL. The CDR3 consists of 14 residues. The ends were cut back, 0 bases at V and 0 bases at J, with 5 bases in the middle. The CDR3 nucleotides are TGCGCCAGCAGCCAAGAGCCGGCTAACTATGGCTACACCTTC. Residues: CASSQEPANYGYTF.

This clone was detected only a few times. The chain uses TRBV28 and TRBJ1-2; D remains ambiguous. Per germline, CDR1 MDHEN and CDR2 SYDVKM. This CDR3 comprises 11 residues. V lost 3 bases and J 10 bases, leaving 9 bases between the germline ends. The CDR3 here is CASSFGLDYTF. Written as DNA, the CDR3 is TGTGCCAGCAGTTTCGGTCTTGACTACACCTTC.

J is TRBJ1-1 and V is TRBV6-1; D not certain. The CDR3 is made up of 14 amino acids. Germline loops: CDR1 MNHNS, CDR2 SASEGT. With 2 bases removed from V and 4 bases from J, the gap between germline ends came to 11 bases. CDR3 in amino acids: CASSERIVATEAFF. In DNA form, the CDR3 reads TGTGCCAGCAGTGAAAGGATTGTCGCCACTGAAGCTTTCTTT.

This clone was detected only once. J is TRBJ2-7 and V is TRBV6-5; a possible D gene is TRBD1 (6 bases). In germline, CDR1 is MNHEY, CDR2 SVGAGI. Trimming took off 7 bases at V and 3 bases at J, with 10 bases between the two ends. This CDR3 is built from 12 residues. CDR3 region: CASTTGIYEQYF. The DNA for the CDR3 is TGTGCCAGCACCACAGGGATCTACGAGCAGTACTTC.

This sequence joins TRBV5-8 and TRBJ2-3; 12 positions match TRBD1. Per the germline V gene, CDR1 is SGHTS and CDR2 is YDEGEE. V shed 3 bases and J 5 bases; nucleotides not matched to a gene: 7. The CDR3 has 16 residues. The CDR3 loop is CASSSRDRGLEDTQYF. DNA of the CDR3: TGTGCCAGCAGCTCCCGGGACAGGGGGCTGGAAGATACGCAGTATTTT. The whole variable domain, remainder taken from reference TRBV5-8 and TRBJ2-3, is EAGVTQSPTHLIKTRGQQATLRCSPISGHTSVYWYQQALGLGLQFLLWYDEGEERNRGNFPPRFSGRQFPNYSSELNVNALELEDSALYLCASSSRDRGLEDTQYFGPGTRLTVL.

This chain uses TRBV15 with TRBJ2-2; D is uncertain. Germline V gene sequence: CDR1 LNHNV, CDR2 YYDKDF (reference sequence). The CDR3 sequence is 12 residues long. V was shortened by 5 bases and J by 7 bases, with 8 bases between the two germline ends. DNA of the CDR3: TGTGCCACCAGCCCCGGTAACGGGGAGCTGTTTTTT. This encodes CATSPGNGELFF.

V is TRBV6-5 and J is TRBJ2-5; D call uncertain. This CDR3 has 11 amino acids. Germline values: CDR1 MNHEY, CDR2 SVGAGI. Trimming stripped 2 bases from V and 5 bases from J, with 3 bases between. CDR3 in DNA: TGTGCCAGCAGTTACATGGAGACCCAGTACTTC. The encoded protein is CASSYMETQYF.

The rearrangement uses TRBV27 and TRBJ2-7; TRBD2 matches at 7 bases. The CDR3 has 15 residues. V lost 2 bases to trimming and J lost 0 bases; unmatched junction nucleotides: 4. Germline CDR1 and CDR2: MNHEY and SMNVEV (reference sequence). The CDR3 region is CASSLTSVHSYEQYF. The CDR3 nucleotides are TGTGCCAGCAGTTTAACTAGCGTACACTCCTACGAGCAGTACTTC.

The chain employs TRBV30 and TRBJ1-1; 7 bases match TRBD1. Germline CDR1 and CDR2: GTSNPN and SVGIG (reference sequence). J was trimmed by 6 bases and V by 3 bases; bases with no gene match: 13. The CDR3 runs to 15 residues. In DNA form, the CDR3 reads TGTGCCTGGAGCCCTCCCAGGGGGGCAGCCGCTGAAGCTTTCTTT. It encodes CAWSPPRGAAAEAFF.

The DNA for the CDR3 is TGTGCCAGCAGTTTATCGACCGGGACAGGGAGGAAGCAGTACTTC. It codes for CASSLSTGTGRKQYF. The rearrangement uses TRBV27 and TRBJ2-7; 9 bases match TRBD1. The CDR3 contains 15 residues. The V gene end was trimmed by 0 bases and the J gene end by 8 bases; junction bases not matched to a gene: 8. Germline CDR1 is MNHEY and CDR2 is SMNVEV (reference sequence).

V and J are TRBV4-1 and TRBJ2-3, with 9 bases aligning to TRBD2. The CDR3 loop spans 15 amino acids. Germline V gene lookup returns CDR1 MGHRA and CDR2 YSYEKL. The trim removed 3 bases at V and 5 bases at J, leaving 6 bases unmatched. The CDR3 loop is CASSHPSGVEDTQYF. CDR3 nucleotide sequence: TGCGCCAGCAGCCACCCTAGCGGGGTGGAAGATACGCAGTATTTT.

In nucleotides, the CDR3 is TGTGCCAGCAGTTACTCAGCGGGGGGGCCAGATACGCAGTATTTT. It encodes CASSYSAGGPDTQYF. V gene TRBV6-6 combines with J gene TRBJ2-3; the match to TRBD2 covers 10 bases. The V gene end was trimmed by 0 bases and the J gene end by 4 bases; junction bases not matched to a gene: 1. This CDR3 region has 15 residues. Looked up from germline, CDR1 is MNHNY and CDR2 is SVGAGI (reference sequence).

The V and J genes are TRBV7-6 and TRBJ2-5; D perhaps matches TRBD1 (5 bases). The J call may be in error: the DNA end matches TRBJ2-7 better. There are 13 residues in the CDR3. Looked up from germline, CDR1 is SGHVS and CDR2 is FNYEAQ. CDR3 in amino acids: CASSIGSGNEQYF. The CDR3 bases are TGTGCCAGCAGCATAGGGTCAGGGAACGAGCAGTACTTC.

The genes are TRBV29-1 and TRBJ2-1; 8 bases map to TRBD2. The CDR3 is 17 amino acids. Trimming took 3 bases from V and 1 from J; bases not matched to a gene: 11. Germline assignment: CDR1 SQVTM and CDR2 ANQGSEA. As DNA, the CDR3 is TGCAGCGTTGAGGGGGCCAGCGGGGGTAAATCCTACAATGAGCAGTTCTTC. Its translation: CSVEGASGGKSYNEQFF.

The V call is TRBV29-1, the J call TRBJ1-2, with 10 bases lining up with TRBD1. The length of the CDR3 is 13 residues. V was pared by 6 bases and J by 3 bases, with 4 bases of the junction left unmatched. CDR1 is SQVTM and CDR2 is ANQGSEA in the germline V gene. Here the CDR3 reads CSVRDRGDYGYTF. As DNA, the CDR3 is TGCAGCGTCCGGGACAGGGGTGACTATGGCTACACCTTC. The full variable domain, completed using reference TRBV29-1 and TRBJ1-2, is SAVISQKPSRDICQRGTSLTIQCQVDSQVTMMFWYRQQPGQSLTLIATANQGSEATYESGFVIDKFPISRPNLTFSTLTVSNMSPEDSSIYLCSVRDRGDYGYTFGSGTRLTVV.

V and J are TRBV6-5 and TRBJ2-3; D possibly corresponds to TRBD2 (6 bases). There are 11 residues in the CDR3. Per germline, CDR1 MNHEY and CDR2 SVGAGI. V was shortened by 5 bases and J by 10 bases, with 10 bases between the two germline ends. CDR3 sequence reads: CASSTGVAQYF. Written as DNA, the CDR3 is TGTGCCAGCAGTACGGGGGTGGCGCAGTATTTT.

The chain combines TRBV27 with TRBJ2-1; possibly TRBD2 for D (6 bases). Trimming cost V 0 bases and J 5 bases, with 11 bases left between them. CDR1 and CDR2 (germline): MNHEY, SMNVEV (reference sequence). This CDR3 region has 15 residues. CDR3 nucleotides: TGTGCCAGCAGTTTATCTAGCGGCCCCAACAATGAGCAGTTCTTC. Translating it yields CASSLSSGPNNEQFF.

V gene TRBV28 combines with J gene TRBJ1-5; weak D call: TRBD1 (6 bases). The CDR3 loop spans 14 amino acids. Germline CDR1 and CDR2: MDHEN and SYDVKM. Trimming shortened V by 4 bases and J by 0 bases, and 7 bases separated the two germline ends. CDR3 DNA sequence: TGTGCCAGCAGTTGGACAGATAGCAATCAGCCCCAGCATTTT. This translates into CASSWTDSNQPQHF.

The rearrangement links TRBV2 to TRBJ2-3; 7 bases align to TRBD2. Trimming removed 5 bases from V and 1 base from J; junction bases left unmatched: 12. Germline CDR1 and CDR2: SNHLY and FYNNEI. The CDR3 loop spans 17 amino acids. In DNA, the CDR3 is TGTGCCAGCAGTCAGAGGGGAGGGCATTCTGGCACAGATACGCAGTATTTT. Translating gives CASSQRGGHSGTDTQYF.

This chain uses TRBV4-3 with TRBJ2-1, with unresolved D. Trimming cost V 5 bases and J 0 bases, with 8 bases left between them. CDR1 is LGHNA, CDR2 YSLEER, per germline. This CDR3 region has 14 residues. The CDR3 sequence is CASSSDNSYNEQFF. CDR3 nucleotide sequence: TGCGCCAGCAGCTCAGACAACTCCTACAATGAGCAGTTCTTC.

V is TRBV29-1 and J is TRBJ1-4; no clear D. V gave up 0 bases and J gave up 10 bases, with 18 bases separating them. The CDR3 runs to 15 residues. CDR1 and CDR2 from the germline V gene are SQVTM and ANQGSEA. CDR3 in amino acids: CSVEDSQYGGGKLFF. The CDR3, as DNA: TGCAGCGTTGAAGATTCACAGTATGGAGGCGGAAAACTGTTTTTT.

The sample holds one count of this clone. The junction and the germline gene differ at one end; a read error may be behind it. The same CDR3 arises from other DNA sequences in this sample as well. The chain joins TRBV25-1 to TRBJ1-1; D is undetermined. Germline CDR1 reads MGHDK; CDR2 reads SYGVNS. CDR3 length equals 15 residues. CDR3 in DNA: TGTGCCAGCAGTGAATCTCAGGATGTGAACACTGAGGCTTTCTTT. Protein product: CASSESQDVNTEAFF.

The chain couples TRBV2 to TRBJ2-6; 9 bases align to TRBD2. The CDR3 has 18 amino acids. In germline, CDR1 is SNHLY, CDR2 FYNNEI. V shed 3 bases, J shed 0 bases, and the junction held 6 bases outside the gene matches. CDR3 nucleotides: TGTGCCAGCAGTGAGGTAGCGGGGGAAATCTCTGGGGCCAACGTCCTGACTTTC. Translated, it gives CASSEVAGEISGANVLTF.

The chain links TRBV6-4 to TRBJ1-6; the D is unclear. CDR3 size: 13 residues. The germline V gene has CDR1 MRHNA and CDR2 SNTAGT. Trimming pared 3 bases from V and 9 bases from J, leaving 9 bases between. As DNA, the CDR3 is TGTGCCAGCAGTGAGATAAGTGGTTCACCCCTCCACTTT. Residues: CASSEISGSPLHF.

CDR3 coding DNA: TGTGCCAGCAGCCAGGGGGGATCATATGCAGATACGCAGTATTTT. This sequence encodes CASSQGGSYADTQYF. This chain connects TRBV14 to TRBJ2-3, with D possibly being TRBD2 (6 bases). Trimming removed 3 bases at V and 4 bases at J, with 14 bases between. The CDR3 totals 15 residues. Germline-derived CDR1 and CDR2 are SGHDN and FVKESK. Together with reference TRBV14 and TRBJ2-3, the CDR3 gives the full variable domain: EAGVTQFPSHSVIEKGQTVTLRCDPISGHDNLYWYRRVMGKEIKFLLHFVKESKQDESGMPNNRFLAERTGGTYSTLKVQPAELEDSGVYFCASSQGGSYADTQYFGPGTRLTVL.